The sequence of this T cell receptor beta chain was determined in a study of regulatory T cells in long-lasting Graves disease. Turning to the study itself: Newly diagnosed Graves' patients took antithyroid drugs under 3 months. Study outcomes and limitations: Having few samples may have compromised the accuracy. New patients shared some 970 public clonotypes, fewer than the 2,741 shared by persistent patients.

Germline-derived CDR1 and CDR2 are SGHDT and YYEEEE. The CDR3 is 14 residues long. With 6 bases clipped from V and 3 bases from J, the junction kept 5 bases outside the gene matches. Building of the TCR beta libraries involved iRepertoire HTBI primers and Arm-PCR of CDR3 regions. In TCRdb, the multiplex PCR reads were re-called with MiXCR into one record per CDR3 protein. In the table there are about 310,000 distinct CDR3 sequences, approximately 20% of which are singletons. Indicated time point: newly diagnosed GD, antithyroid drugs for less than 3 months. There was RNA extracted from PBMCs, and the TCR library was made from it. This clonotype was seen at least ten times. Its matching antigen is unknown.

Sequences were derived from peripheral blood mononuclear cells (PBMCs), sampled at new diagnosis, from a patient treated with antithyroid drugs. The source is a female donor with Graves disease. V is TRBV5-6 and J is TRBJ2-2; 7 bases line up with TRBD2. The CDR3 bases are TGTGCCAGCACCGCGCGGGAGCACACCGGGGAGCTGTTTTTT. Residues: CASTAREHTGELFF. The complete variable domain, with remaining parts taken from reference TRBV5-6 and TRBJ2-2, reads DAGVTQSPTHLIKTRGQQVTLRCSPKSGHDTVSWYQQALGQGPQFIFQYYEEEERQRGNFPDRFSGHQFPNYSSELNVNALLLGDSALYLCASTAREHTGELFFGEGSRLTVL.